This TCR beta chain comes out of a study of control samples from healthy donors and cancer patients. The CDR3 runs to 12 residues. CDR1 SGHAT and CDR2 FQDESV come from the germline V gene (reference sequence). The V and J ends lost 4 bases and 5 bases respectively, with 8 bases between them. This clone appeared a single time. Produced via immunoSEQ multiplex PCR; TCRdb's table is partial and in-frame only. The repertoire holds about 130,000 clones, with about 94% as singletons. The material sequenced was blood. J is TRBJ2-5 and V is TRBV11-1; D is unresolved. The receptor was isolated from a man between 25 and 39 years old in good health. CDR3 amino acids: CASSSKGETQYF. CDR3 DNA sequence: TGTGCCAGCAGCTCTAAAGGGGAGACCCAGTACTTC.